A selection of T cell receptor beta chains follows, all from one sample in a study of blood T cells in healthy people across ages. MiXCR, applied by TCRdb to the 5' RACE reads, yields one record per CDR3 protein. The sample lists roughly 730,000 distinct CDR3 sequences, approximately 60% occurring once. The sample taken for sequencing was blood. Receptors were obtained from a man aged 40-49 years in good health. Both conserved end residues are trimmed from each CDR3. Rows give clone size only sometimes, using once, few, many, or a class for an expanded clone.

clone_size j_call v_call cdr3_aa
- TRBJ1-1 TRBV5-1 ASSLGQGGRMTEAF
- TRBJ1-2 TRBV12-3/TRBV12-4 ASTKERTSGYT
- TRBJ2-1 TRBV4-2 ASSYAADSQETQF
- TRBJ2-1 TRBV6-2/TRBV6-3 ASAGSPSYNEQF
many TRBJ2-7 TRBV28 ASSLSPGLGSLSYEQY
- TRBJ2-7 TRBV10-2 ASTPDVNDRLLEQY
few TRBJ2-5 TRBV3-1 ASSPPDREETQY
- TRBJ1-6 TRBV5-1 ASSLETMSTYNSPLH
- TRBJ2-5 TRBV7-9 ASSLRAGGWEQY
- TRBJ1-5 TRBV7-2 ASSVGRSSNQPQH
- TRBJ2-1 TRBV28 ASIGAGGFNEQF
few TRBJ2-1 TRBV25-1 ASGRWGQRWQF
- TRBJ1-6 TRBV7-3 ASSLQPRTGDSPLH
few TRBJ2-7 TRBV10-3 AISEWGNEQY
- TRBJ2-3 TRBV18 ASSPSRLGTTDTQY
- TRBJ2-7 TRBV5-1 ASSLGGLVNYNEQY
once TRBJ1-1 TRBV28 ASRQGTGRGAF
- TRBJ2-4 TRBV3-1 ASSQERTGRNIQY
- TRBJ2-6 TRBV11-1 ASSSALDRASGANVLT
many TRBJ1-6 TRBV7-2 ASSLGPLNSPLH
- TRBJ2-7 TRBV7-9 ASSSESGTQEQY
once TRBJ2-6 TRBV9 ASSTLGSGANVLT
- TRBJ2-4 TRBV5-1 ASSFSGTELSYGQY
few TRBJ2-5 TRBV18 ASSRGQEQETQY
few TRBJ2-3 TRBV7-2 ASAADRHTDTQY
- TRBJ2-7 TRBV20-1 SAKSGTGSYEQY
- TRBJ1-1 TRBV20-1 SATKTVNTEAF
few TRBJ2-3 TRBV29-1 SVEEWWATDTQY
- TRBJ2-7 TRBV28 ASSTGTAAYEQY
- TRBJ1-2 TRBV27 ASSPRDPRRRYGYT
- TRBJ2-3 TRBV5-1 ASTTGESTDTQY
- TRBJ2-5 TRBV6-1 ASSEGSLMLETQY
- TRBJ2-5 TRBV5-1 ASSAEGRVMETQY
- TRBJ2-3 TRBV27 ASKASGGAGDTQY
- TRBJ2-7 TRBV2 ASAGTDSYEQY
- TRBJ2-3 TRBV4-3 ASSQDIRDTQY
- TRBJ2-1 TRBV5-1 ASSGEGGNEQF
- TRBJ1-4 TRBV12-3/TRBV12-4 ASRNGGNLEKLF
- TRBJ2-3 TRBV29-1 STRGGPNPGDTQY
- - TRBV7-2 ASSFSPGQGTQY
- TRBJ2-7 TRBV7-9 ASSRDQGSVQY
- TRBJ2-5 TRBV7-2 ASRVLAGGLLQETQY
few TRBJ2-7 TRBV14 ASSQMTGFNTYSYEQY
- TRBJ1-5 TRBV20-1 SAAQGVANQPQH
- TRBJ1-6 TRBV20-1 SARVDNSPLH
- TRBJ2-7 TRBV11-2 ASSPTTTGYEQY
few TRBJ2-3 TRBV7-2 ASSLNRLLTDTQY
- TRBJ2-1 TRBV7-3 ASSRNTPGQGIGEQF
- TRBJ2-7 TRBV15 ATSRDRIPSYEQY